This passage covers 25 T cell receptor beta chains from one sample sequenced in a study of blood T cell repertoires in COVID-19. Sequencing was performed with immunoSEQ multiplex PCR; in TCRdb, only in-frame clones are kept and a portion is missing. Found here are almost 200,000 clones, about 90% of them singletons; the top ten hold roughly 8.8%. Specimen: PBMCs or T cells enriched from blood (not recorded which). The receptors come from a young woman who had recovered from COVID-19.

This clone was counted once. CDR3 in amino acids: CASSLDNNSNQPQHF. In DNA form, the CDR3 reads TGCGCCAGCAGCTTGGATAACAATAGCAATCAGCCCCAGCATTTT. The V gene is TRBV5-1, the J gene TRBJ1-5; D ambiguous. V gave up 0 bases and J gave up 0 bases, with 7 bases separating them. The length of the CDR3 is 15 residues. Germline V lookup: CDR1 SGHRS, CDR2 YFSETQ.

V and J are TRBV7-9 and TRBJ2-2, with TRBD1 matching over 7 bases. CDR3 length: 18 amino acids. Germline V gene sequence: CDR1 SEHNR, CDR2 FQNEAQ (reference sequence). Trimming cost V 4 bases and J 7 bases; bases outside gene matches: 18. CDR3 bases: TGTGCCAGCAGCTCACCGACTGAAAACCCTACAGGGGACGGGGAGCTGTTTTTT. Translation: CASSSPTENPTGDGELFF.

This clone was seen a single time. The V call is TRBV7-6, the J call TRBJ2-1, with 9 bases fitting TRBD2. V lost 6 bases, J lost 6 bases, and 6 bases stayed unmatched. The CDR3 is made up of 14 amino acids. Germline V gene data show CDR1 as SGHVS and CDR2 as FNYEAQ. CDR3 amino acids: CASSRLAGTNEQFF. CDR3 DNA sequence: TGTGCCAGCAGTCGTCTAGCGGGGACCAATGAGCAGTTCTTC.

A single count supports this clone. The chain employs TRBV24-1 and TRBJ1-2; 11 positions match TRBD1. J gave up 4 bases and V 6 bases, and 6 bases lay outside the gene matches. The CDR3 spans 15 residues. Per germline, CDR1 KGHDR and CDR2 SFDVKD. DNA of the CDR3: TGTGCCACCAGTCGGACAGGGGGCGACATCTATGGCTACACCTTC. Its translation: CATSRTGGDIYGYTF.

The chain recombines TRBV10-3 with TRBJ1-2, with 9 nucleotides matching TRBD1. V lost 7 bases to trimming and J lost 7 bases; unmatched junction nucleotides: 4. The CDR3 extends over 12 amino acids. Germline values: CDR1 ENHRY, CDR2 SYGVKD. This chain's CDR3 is CAIKGTGPGYTF. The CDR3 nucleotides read TGTGCCATCAAAGGGACAGGGCCTGGCTACACCTTC.

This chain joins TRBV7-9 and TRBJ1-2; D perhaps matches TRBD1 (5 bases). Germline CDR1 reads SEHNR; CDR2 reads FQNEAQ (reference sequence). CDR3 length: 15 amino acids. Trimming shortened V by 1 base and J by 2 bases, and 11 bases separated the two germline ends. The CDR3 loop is CASSLELPGNYGYTF. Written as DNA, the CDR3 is TGTGCCAGCAGCTTAGAGTTACCAGGGAACTATGGCTACACCTTC.

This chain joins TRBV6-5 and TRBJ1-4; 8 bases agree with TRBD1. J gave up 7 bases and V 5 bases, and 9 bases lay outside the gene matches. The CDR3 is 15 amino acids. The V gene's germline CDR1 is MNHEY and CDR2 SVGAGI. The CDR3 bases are TGTGCCAGCAGTAGATGGCAGGGGGCATCTGAAAAACTGTTTTTT. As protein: CASSRWQGASEKLFF.

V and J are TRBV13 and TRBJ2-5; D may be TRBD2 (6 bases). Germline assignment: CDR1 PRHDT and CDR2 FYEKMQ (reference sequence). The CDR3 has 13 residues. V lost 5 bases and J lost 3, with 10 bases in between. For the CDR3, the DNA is TGTGCCAGCAGCCTCCGGGGGAAAGAGACCCAGTACTTC. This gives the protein CASSLRGKETQYF.

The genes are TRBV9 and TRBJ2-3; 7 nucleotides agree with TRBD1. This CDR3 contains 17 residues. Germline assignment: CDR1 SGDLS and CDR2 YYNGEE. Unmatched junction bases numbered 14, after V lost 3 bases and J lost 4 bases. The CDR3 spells CASSGRDSTFVADTQYF. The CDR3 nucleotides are TGTGCCAGCAGCGGAAGGGACAGCACCTTTGTCGCAGATACGCAGTATTTT.

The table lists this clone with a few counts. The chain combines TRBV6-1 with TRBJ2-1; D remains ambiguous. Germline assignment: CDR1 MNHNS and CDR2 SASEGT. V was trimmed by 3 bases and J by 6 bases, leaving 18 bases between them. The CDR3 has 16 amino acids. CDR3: CASSENSLNTLNEQFF. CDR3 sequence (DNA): TGTGCCAGCAGTGAGAACAGCCTCAACACGCTCAATGAGCAGTTCTTC.

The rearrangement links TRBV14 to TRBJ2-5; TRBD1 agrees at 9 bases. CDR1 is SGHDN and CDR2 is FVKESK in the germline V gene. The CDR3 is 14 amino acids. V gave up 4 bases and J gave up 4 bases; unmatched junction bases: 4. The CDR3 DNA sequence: TGTGCCAGCAGCCGGGACAGGGTGAGAGAGACCCAGTACTTC. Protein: CASSRDRVRETQYF. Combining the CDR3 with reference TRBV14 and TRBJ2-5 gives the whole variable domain EAGVTQFPSHSVIEKGQTVTLRCDPISGHDNLYWYRRVMGKEIKFLLHFVKESKQDESGMPNNRFLAERTGGTYSTLKVQPAELEDSGVYFCASSRDRVRETQYFGPGTRLLVL.

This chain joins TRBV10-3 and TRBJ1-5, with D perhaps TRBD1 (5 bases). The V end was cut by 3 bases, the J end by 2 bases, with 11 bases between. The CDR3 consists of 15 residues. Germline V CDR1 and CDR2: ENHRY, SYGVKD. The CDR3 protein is CAISERGIGNQPQHF. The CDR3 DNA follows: TGTGCCATCAGTGAAAGGGGAATCGGCAATCAGCCCCAGCATTTT.

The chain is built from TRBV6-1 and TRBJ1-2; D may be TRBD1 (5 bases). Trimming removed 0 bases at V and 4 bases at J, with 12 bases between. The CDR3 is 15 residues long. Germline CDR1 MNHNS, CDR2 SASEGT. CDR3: CASSEASGSGYGYTF. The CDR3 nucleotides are TGTGCCAGCAGTGAAGCGTCAGGGTCAGGCTATGGCTACACCTTC.

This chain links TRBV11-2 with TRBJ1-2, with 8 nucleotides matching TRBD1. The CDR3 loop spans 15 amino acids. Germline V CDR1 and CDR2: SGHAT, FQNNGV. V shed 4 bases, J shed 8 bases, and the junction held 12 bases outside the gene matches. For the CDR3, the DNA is TGTGCCAGCAGCTCAAGGTCGGACAGGGCGGGCGGCTACACCTTC. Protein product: CASSSRSDRAGGYTF.

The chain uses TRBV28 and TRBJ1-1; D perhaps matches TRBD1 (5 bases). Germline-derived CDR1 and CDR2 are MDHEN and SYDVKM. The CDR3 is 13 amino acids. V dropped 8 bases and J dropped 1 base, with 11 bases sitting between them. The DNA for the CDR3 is TGTGCCAGCGGGGGGAACAAGAACACTGAAGCTTTCTTT. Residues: CASGGNKNTEAFF.

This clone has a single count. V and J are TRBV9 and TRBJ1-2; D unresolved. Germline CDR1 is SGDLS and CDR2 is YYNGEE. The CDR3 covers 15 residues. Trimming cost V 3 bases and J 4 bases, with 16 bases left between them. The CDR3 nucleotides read TGTGCCAGCAGCGAAAACAGCTACTCTCCCTATGGCTACACCTTC. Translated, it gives CASSENSYSPYGYTF.

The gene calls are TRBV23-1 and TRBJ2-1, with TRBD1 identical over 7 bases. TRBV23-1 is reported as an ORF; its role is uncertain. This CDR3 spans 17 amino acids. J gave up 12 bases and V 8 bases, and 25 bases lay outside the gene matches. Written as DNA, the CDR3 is TGCGCCAGCCACGTCCCCTCGAACCAAGACAGGGACCAAGGGCAGTTCTTC. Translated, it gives CASHVPSNQDRDQGQFF.

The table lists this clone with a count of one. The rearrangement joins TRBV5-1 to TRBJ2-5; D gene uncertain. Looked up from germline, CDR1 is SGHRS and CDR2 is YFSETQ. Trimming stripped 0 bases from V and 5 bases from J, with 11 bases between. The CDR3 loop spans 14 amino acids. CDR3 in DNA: TGCGCCAGCAGCTTGGCTTTCGGGTACGAGACCCAGTACTTC. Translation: CASSLAFGYETQYF. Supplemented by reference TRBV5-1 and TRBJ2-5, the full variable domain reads KAGVTQTPRYLIKTRGQQVTLSCSPISGHRSVSWYQQTPGQGLQFLFEYFSETQRNKGNFPGRFSGRQFSNSRSEMNVSTLELGDSALYLCASSLAFGYETQYFGPGTRLLVL.

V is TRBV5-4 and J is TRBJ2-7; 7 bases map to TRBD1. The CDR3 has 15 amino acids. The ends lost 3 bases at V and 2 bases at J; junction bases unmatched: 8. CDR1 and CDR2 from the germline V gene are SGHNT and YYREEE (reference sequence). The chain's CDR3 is CASSYIRDRAYEQYF. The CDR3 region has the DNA TGTGCCAGCAGCTACATCCGGGACAGAGCCTACGAGCAGTACTTC.

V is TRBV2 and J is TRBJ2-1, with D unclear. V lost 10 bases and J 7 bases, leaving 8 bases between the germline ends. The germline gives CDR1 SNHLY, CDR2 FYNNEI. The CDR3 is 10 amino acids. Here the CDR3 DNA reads TGTGCCACCCCAGTGAATGAGCAGTTCTTC. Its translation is CATPVNEQFF.

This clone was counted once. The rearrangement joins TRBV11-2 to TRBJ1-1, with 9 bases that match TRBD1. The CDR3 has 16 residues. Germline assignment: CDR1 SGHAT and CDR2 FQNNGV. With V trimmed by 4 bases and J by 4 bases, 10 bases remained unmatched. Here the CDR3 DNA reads TGTGCCAGCAGCTCCCGGGACAGGGCGAGGGTCACTGAAGCTTTCTTT. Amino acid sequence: CASSSRDRARVTEAFF.

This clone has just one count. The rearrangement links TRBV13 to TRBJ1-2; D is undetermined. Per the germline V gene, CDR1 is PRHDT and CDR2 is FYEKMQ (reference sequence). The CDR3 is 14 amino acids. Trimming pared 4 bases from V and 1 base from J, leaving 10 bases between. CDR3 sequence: CASSSATLNYGYTF. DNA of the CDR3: TGTGCCAGCAGCTCTGCGACTCTTAACTATGGCTACACCTTC.

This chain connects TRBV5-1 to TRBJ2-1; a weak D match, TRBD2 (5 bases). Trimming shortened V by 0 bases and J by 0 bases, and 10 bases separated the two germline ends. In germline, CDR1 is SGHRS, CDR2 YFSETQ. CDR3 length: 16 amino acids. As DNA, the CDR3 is TGCGCCAGCAGCTTGGGTGTCGGGGTCTCCTACAATGAGCAGTTCTTC. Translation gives CASSLGVGVSYNEQFF.

The CDR3 loop is CSVVGALSYNEQFF. The DNA of the CDR3 is TGCAGCGTTGTTGGAGCGTTAAGCTACAATGAGCAGTTCTTC. V gene TRBV29-1 combines with J gene TRBJ2-1; D is ambiguous. The CDR3 has 14 residues. Trimming took 4 bases from V and 3 from J, leaving 13 bases between them. The germline CDR1 and CDR2 sequences are SQVTM and ANQGSEA.

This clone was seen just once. In DNA, the CDR3 is TGTGCCAGCAGCCCCCTGGGAGGAGGGGGCGGTGATACGCAGTATTTT. Translated: CASSPLGGGGGDTQYF. The V gene is TRBV7-9, the J gene TRBJ2-3, with D possibly TRBD1 on 7 matching bases. V shed 5 bases and J shed 6 bases, with 21 bases lying between them. The CDR3 is 16 residues long. Per the germline V gene, CDR1 is SEHNR and CDR2 is FQNEAQ (reference sequence).